This TCR beta chain was sequenced during a study of response to subunit inactivated influenza vaccine. Study-wide findings and caveats: Authors suggested each seasonal influenza vaccination recruits few new T cells.

As regards this clonotype: Its antigen is as yet unknown.

MiXCR, run by TCRdb on the RT-PCR reads, gives a single entry per CDR3 protein. The sample shows more than 700,000 distinct CDR3 sequences, 21% of them seen only once. Germline lookup yields CDR1 MNHNS and CDR2 SASEGT. CDR3 size: 15 residues. Trimming left V 6 bases short and J 3 bases short, with 15 bases between. This clonotype was sampled from a man over 45 who received an inactivated influenza vaccine. The V call is TRBV6-1, the J call TRBJ2-1, with D maybe TRBD1 (8 bases). The material was PBMCs from blood, obtained 4 to 6 days after vaccination. The CDR3 sequence is CASSQDRDYYNEQFF. CDR3 DNA sequence: TGTGCCAGCAGCCAGGACAGGGACTACTACAATGAGCAGTTCTTC.